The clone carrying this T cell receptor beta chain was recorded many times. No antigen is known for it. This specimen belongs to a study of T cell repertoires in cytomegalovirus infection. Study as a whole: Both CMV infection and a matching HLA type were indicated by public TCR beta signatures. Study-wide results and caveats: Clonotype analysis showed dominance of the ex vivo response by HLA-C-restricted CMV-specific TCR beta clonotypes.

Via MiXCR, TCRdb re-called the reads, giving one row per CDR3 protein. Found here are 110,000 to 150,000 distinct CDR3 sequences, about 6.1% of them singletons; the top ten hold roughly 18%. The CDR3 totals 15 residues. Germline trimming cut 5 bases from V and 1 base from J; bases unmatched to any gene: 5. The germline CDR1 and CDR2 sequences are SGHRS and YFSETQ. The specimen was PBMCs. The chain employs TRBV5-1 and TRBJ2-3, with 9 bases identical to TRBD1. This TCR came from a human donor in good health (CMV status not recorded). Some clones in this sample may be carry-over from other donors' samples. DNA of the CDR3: TGCGCCAGCAGTACACAGGGGGCGCGCACAGATACGCAGTATTTT. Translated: CASSTQGARTDTQYF. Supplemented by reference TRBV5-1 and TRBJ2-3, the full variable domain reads KAGVTQTPRYLIKTRGQQVTLSCSPISGHRSVSWYQQTPGQGLQFLFEYFSETQRNKGNFPGRFSGRQFSNSRSEMNVSTLELGDSALYLCASSTQGARTDTQYFGPGTRLTVL.